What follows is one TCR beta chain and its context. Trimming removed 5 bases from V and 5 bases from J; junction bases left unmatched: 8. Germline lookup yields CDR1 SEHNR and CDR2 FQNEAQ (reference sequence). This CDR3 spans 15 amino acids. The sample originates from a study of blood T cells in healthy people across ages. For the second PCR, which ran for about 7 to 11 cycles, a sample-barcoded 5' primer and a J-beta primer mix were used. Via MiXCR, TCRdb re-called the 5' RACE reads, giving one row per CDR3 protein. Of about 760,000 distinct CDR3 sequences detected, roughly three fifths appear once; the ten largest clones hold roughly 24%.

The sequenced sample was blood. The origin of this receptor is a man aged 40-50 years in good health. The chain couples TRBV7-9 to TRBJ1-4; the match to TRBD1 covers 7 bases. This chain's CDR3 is CASSTGQAVNEKLFF. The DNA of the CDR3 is TGTGCCAGCAGCACAGGACAGGCCGTAAATGAAAAACTGTTTTTT.